These 17 T cell receptor beta chains came from one sample sequenced in a study of vaccination and CD4 T cells after COVID-19. The treatment is: roughly 10-day PBMC culture with coronavirus spike peptide pools or control peptides (ViraFEST assay). These receptors have no identified antigens. With the Oncomine TCR Beta short-read assay, DNA from cultured CD4+ T cells was sequenced. TCRdb re-called the PCR reads through MiXCR, storing one row per CDR3 protein. The sample comprises fewer than 15,000 distinct CDR3 sequences, 30% of which are singletons, and about a sixth rests with the top ten. Material for sequencing was cultured CD4+ T cells from blood. The receptors stem from a human donor with COVID-19.

The chain is built from TRBV6-4 and TRBJ2-2; 9 bases agree with TRBD1. The CDR3 sequence is 15 residues long. V shed 3 bases and J 5 bases; nucleotides not matched to a gene: 4. The germline CDR1 and CDR2 sequences are MRHNA and SNTAGT. The CDR3 DNA reads TGTGCCAGCAGTGAAACAGGGGGCGATACCGGGGAGCTGTTTTTT. This translates into CASSETGGDTGELFF.

The chain is built from TRBV6-2 or TRBV6-3 and TRBJ1-5, with 7 bases matching TRBD1. Trimming took 6 bases from V and 0 from J; bases not matched to a gene: 5. From germline, CDR1 is MNHEY and CDR2 SVGEGT. The CDR3 has 15 amino acids. CDR3 coding DNA: TGTGCCAGCAGGACAGACAGGGATAGCAATCAGCCCCAGCATTTT. Residues: CASRTDRDSNQPQHF.

This chain connects TRBV6-1 to TRBJ2-7; D is unclear. CDR3 size: 14 residues. Germline loops: CDR1 MNHNS, CDR2 SASEGT. Trimming took off 5 bases at V and 0 bases at J, with 11 bases between the two ends. The CDR3, as DNA: TGTGCCAGCAGTCCAGTCCAATTCTCCTACGAGCAGTACTTC. The encoded protein is CASSPVQFSYEQYF.

This chain uses TRBV7-2 with TRBJ2-7, with D maybe TRBD2 (7 bases). V was clipped by 5 bases and J by 5 bases, with 19 bases between them. The CDR3 totals 15 residues. Germline lookup yields CDR1 SGHTA and CDR2 FQGNSA. As DNA, the CDR3 is TGTGCCAGCAGCCCACTTGGGGGGGCCGTCGACGAGCAGTACTTC. It yields the protein CASSPLGGAVDEQYF.

The rearrangement links TRBV10-1 to TRBJ1-1, with D perhaps matching TRBD1 (5 bases). Germline CDR1 and CDR2: WNHNN and SYGVQD (reference sequence). V dropped 0 bases and J dropped 1 base, with 18 bases sitting between them. The CDR3 has 18 residues. The CDR3 spells CASSESYPFGTENTEAFF. CDR3 coding DNA: TGCGCCAGCAGTGAGTCTTACCCTTTCGGGACGGAGAACACTGAAGCTTTCTTT.

This clonotype was recorded only once. The chain uses TRBV27 and TRBJ2-5; D is uncertain. CDR1 is MNHEY, CDR2 SMNVEV, per germline (reference sequence). With 6 bases removed from V and 1 base from J, the gap between germline ends came to 12 bases. CDR3 length: 14 amino acids. The CDR3 DNA follows: TGTGCCAGCAGCCCCCAACCCTTCCAAGAGACCCAGTACTTC. Translation: CASSPQPFQETQYF.

V usage is TRBV20-1 and J usage is TRBJ2-7, with TRBD2 as a possible D gene (5 bases). V was shortened by 1 base and J by 2 bases, with 9 bases between the two germline ends. Germline V lookup: CDR1 DFQATT, CDR2 SNEGSKA (reference sequence). CDR3 size: 13 residues. The CDR3 DNA follows: TGCAGTGCTAGAGCGGTCGGGACCTACGAGCAGTACTTC. Translating gives CSARAVGTYEQYF.

The chain has TRBV10-1 and TRBJ2-1; D may be TRBD2 (6 bases). There are 19 residues in the CDR3. The V end lost 3 bases, the J end lost 0 bases, and 21 bases lay between the germline ends. Looked up from germline, CDR1 is WNHNN and CDR2 is SYGVQD (reference sequence). The CDR3 region is CASSESSVGLASSYNEQFF. In nucleotides, the CDR3 is TGCGCCAGCAGTGAATCTAGCGTTGGGTTGGCTAGCTCCTACAATGAGCAGTTCTTC.

J is TRBJ2-1 and V is TRBV6-1; D unresolved. Looked up from germline, CDR1 is MNHNS and CDR2 is SASEGT. The CDR3 totals 14 residues. The germline V and J ends were trimmed by 3 bases and 6 bases, with 12 bases remaining between them. Here the CDR3 reads CASSDGHHGNEQFF. In DNA, the CDR3 is TGTGCCAGCAGTGACGGCCACCATGGCAATGAGCAGTTCTTC.

The chain joins TRBV18 to TRBJ2-5, with D maybe TRBD1 (5 bases). Germline V lookup: CDR1 KGHSH, CDR2 LQKENI. The V gene lost 5 bases and the J gene lost 5 bases, with 12 bases spanning the gap. The CDR3 sequence is 13 residues long. The DNA for the CDR3 is TGTGCCAGCTCAGACAGATTTAGGGAGACCCAGTACTTC. Translation gives CASSDRFRETQYF. The complete variable domain, with remaining parts taken from reference TRBV18 and TRBJ2-5, reads NAGVMQNPRHLVRRRGQEARLRCSPMKGHSHVYWYRQLPEEGLKFMVYLQKENIIDESGMPKERFSAEFPKEGPSILRIQQVVRGDSAAYFCASSDRFRETQYFGPGTRLLVL.

In regard to this clonotype: Germline is not matched at one junction end, which may reflect a read error. The rearrangement joins TRBV6-1 to TRBJ1-2; D remains ambiguous. The CDR3 runs to 12 residues. Germline V gene sequence: CDR1 MNHNS, CDR2 SASEGT. CDR3 nucleotides: TGCGTGGGAGGCAGAGGTATCTATGGCTACACCTTC. Amino acids: CVGGRGIYGYTF.

The V gene is TRBV29-1, the J gene TRBJ1-2, with 12 bases matching TRBD1. With V trimmed by 6 bases and J by 7 bases, 9 bases remained unmatched. The CDR3 length is 14 residues. Germline V CDR1 and CDR2: SQVTM, ANQGSEA. In DNA form, the CDR3 reads TGCAGCGTGGCGGGACAGGGGGCGTCCGGTGGCTACACCTTC. Its translation: CSVAGQGASGGYTF.

This chain connects TRBV28 to TRBJ1-4; D uncertain. The CDR3 is 14 amino acids. The germline gives CDR1 MDHEN, CDR2 SYDVKM. The germline V and J ends were trimmed by 7 bases and 0 bases, with 9 bases remaining between them. The CDR3 bases are TGTGCCAGCACTTACCGTGCAACTAATGAAAAACTGTTTTTT. Amino acids: CASTYRATNEKLFF. The full variable domain, completed using reference TRBV28 and TRBJ1-4, is DVKVTQSSRYLVKRTGEKVFLECVQDMDHENMFWYRQDPGLGLRLIYFSYDVKMKEKGDIPEGYSVSREKKERFSLILESASTNQTSMYLCASTYRATNEKLFFGSGTQLSVL.

The V and J genes are TRBV23-1 and TRBJ2-7; no definite D call. TRBV23-1 is marked as an open reading frame, function uncertain. This CDR3 has 15 amino acids. V lost 0 bases and J lost 3, with 12 bases in between. CDR3 in amino acids: CASSQSGRRDYEQYF. As DNA, the CDR3 is TGCGCCAGCAGTCAATCGGGCAGACGAGACTACGAGCAGTACTTC.

The gene calls are TRBV5-4 and TRBJ1-6; a possible D gene is TRBD1 (5 bases). This CDR3 has 13 residues. Germline loops: CDR1 SGHNT, CDR2 YYREEE (reference sequence). V lost 4 bases and J 14 bases, leaving 16 bases between the germline ends. The DNA of the CDR3 is TGTGCCAGCAGCACCTCCGGGACTTTCACCCTCCACTTT. It encodes CASSTSGTFTLHF.

The sample holds one count of this clonotype. The CDR3 loop reads CASSQDESGVASSFTDTQYF. The CDR3 region has the DNA TGTGCCAGCAGCCAAGATGAATCAGGGGTCGCCTCTTCGTTCACAGATACGCAGTATTTT. This chain links TRBV4-2 with TRBJ2-3, with D possibly TRBD1 on 6 matching bases. This CDR3 contains 20 residues. With 0 bases removed from V and 2 bases from J, the gap between germline ends came to 24 bases. Germline V CDR1 and CDR2: LGHNA, YNFKEQ.

This clonotype was seen a handful of times. The rearrangement links TRBV20-1 to TRBJ2-5; D gene uncertain. This CDR3 is built from 14 residues. V was shortened by 1 base and J by 4 bases, with 13 bases between the two germline ends. Germline V gene lookup returns CDR1 DFQATT and CDR2 SNEGSKA (reference sequence). As DNA, the CDR3 is TGCAGTGCTAGAGCCGGGTCTCTTGGAGAGACCCAGTACTTC. Protein: CSARAGSLGETQYF.